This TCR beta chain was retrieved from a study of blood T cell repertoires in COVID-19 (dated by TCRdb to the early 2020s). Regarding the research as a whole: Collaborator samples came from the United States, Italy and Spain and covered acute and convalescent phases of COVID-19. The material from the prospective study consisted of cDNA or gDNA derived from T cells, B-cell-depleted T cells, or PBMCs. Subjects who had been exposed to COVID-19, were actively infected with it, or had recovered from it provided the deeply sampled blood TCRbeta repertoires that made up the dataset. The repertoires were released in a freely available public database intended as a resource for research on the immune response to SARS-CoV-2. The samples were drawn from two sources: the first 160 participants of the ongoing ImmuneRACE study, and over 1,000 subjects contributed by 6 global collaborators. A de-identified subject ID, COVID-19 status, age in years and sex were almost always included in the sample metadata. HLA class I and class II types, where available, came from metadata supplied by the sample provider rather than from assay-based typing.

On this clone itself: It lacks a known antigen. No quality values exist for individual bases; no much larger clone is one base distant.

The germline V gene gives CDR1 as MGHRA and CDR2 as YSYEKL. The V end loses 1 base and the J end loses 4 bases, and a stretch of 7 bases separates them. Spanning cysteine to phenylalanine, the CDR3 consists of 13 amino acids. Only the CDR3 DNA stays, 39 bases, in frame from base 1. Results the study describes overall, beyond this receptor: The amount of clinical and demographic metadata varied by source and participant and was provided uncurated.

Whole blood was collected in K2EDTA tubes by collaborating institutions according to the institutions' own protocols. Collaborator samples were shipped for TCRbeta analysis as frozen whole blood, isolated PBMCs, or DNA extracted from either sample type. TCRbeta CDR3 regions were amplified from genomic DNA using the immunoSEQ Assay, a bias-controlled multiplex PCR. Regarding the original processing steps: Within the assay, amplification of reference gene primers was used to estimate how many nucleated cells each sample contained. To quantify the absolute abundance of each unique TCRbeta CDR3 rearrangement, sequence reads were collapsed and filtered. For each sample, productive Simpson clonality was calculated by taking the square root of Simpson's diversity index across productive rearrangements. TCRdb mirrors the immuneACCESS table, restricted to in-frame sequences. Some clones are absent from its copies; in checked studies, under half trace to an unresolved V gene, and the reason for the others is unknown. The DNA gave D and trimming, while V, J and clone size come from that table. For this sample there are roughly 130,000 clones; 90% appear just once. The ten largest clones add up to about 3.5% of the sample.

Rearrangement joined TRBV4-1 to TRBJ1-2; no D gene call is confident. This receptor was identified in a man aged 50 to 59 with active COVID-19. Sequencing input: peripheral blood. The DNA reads TGCGCCAGCAGCCAAGGGCAGATCTATGGCTACACCTTC. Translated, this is CASSQGQIYGYTF.